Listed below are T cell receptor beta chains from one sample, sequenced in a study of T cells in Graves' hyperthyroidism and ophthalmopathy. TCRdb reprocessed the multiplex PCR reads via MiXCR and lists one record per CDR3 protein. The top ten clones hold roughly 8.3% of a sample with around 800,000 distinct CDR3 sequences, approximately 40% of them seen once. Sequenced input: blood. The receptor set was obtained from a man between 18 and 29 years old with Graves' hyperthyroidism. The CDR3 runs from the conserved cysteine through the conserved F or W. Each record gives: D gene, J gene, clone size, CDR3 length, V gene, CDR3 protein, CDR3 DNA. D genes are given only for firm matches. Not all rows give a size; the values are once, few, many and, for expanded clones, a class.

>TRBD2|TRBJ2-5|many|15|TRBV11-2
CASSFLAGGQETQYF
TGTGCCAGCAGCTTCCTAGCGGGAGGGCAGGAGACCCAGTACTTC
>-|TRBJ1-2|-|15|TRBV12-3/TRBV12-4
CASSQLDRLGFGYTF
TGCGCCAGCAGCCAGCTAGACAGGTTAGGATTTGGCTACACCTTC
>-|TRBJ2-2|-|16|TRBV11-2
CASSPGLGVILGELFF
TGTGCCAGCAGCCCGGGCTTGGGGGTTATACTCGGGGAGCTGTTTTTT
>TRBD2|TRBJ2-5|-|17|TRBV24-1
CATSDAGTSGRKETQYF
TGTGCCACCAGTGATGCCGGGACTAGCGGGAGGAAAGAGACCCAGTACTTC
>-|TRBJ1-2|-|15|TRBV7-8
CASSPRGAANYGYTF
TGTGCCAGCAGCCCAAGGGGCGCTGCTAACTATGGCTACACCTTC
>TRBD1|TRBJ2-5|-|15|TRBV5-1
CASSRDRRSQETQYF
TGCGCCAGCAGCCGGGACAGGCGGAGCCAAGAGACCCAGTACTTC
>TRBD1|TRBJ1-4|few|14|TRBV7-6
CASSAGQPNEKLFF
TGTGCCAGCAGCGCGGGACAGCCTAATGAAAAACTGTTTTTT
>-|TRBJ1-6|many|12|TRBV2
CASRPYNSPLHF
TGTGCCAGCAGGCCGTATAATTCACCCCTCCACTTT
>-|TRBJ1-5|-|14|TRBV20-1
CSVRRIQINQPQHF
TGCAGTGTACGGCGGATACAGATCAATCAGCCCCAGCATTTT
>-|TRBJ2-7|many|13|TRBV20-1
CSANSDSSYEQYF
TGCAGTGCTAACTCTGACAGCTCCTACGAGCAGTACTTC
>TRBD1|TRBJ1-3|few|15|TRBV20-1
CSARDKGQGGNTIYF
TGCAGTGCTAGAGATAAGGGACAGGGTGGAAACACCATATATTTT
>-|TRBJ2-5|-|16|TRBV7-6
CASSLGPGDSNQPQYF
TGTGCCAGCAGCTTAGGGCCGGGGGATAGCAATCAGCCCCAGTACTTC
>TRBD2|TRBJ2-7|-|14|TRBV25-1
CASSGLAGGHEQYF
TGTGCCAGCAGCGGACTAGCGGGAGGTCACGAGCAGTACTTC
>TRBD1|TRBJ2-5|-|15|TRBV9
CASSPGTDLPETQYF
TGTGCCAGCAGCCCGGGGACAGACCTCCCCGAGACCCAGTACTTC
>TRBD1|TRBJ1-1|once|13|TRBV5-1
CASSPQTGPEAFF
TGTGCCAGCAGCCCCCAGACAGGGCCTGAAGCTTTCTTT
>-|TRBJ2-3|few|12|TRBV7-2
CASSPPPDTQYF
TGTGCCAGCAGCCCGCCCCCAGATACGCAGTATTTT
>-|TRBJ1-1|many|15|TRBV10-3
CAISEFRGPNTEAFF
TGTGCCATCAGTGAGTTTCGGGGGCCGAACACTGAAGCTTTCTTT
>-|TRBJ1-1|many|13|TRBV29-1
CSVEAGGFTEAFF
TGCAGCGTTGAAGCGGGCGGGTTTACGGAAGCTTTCTTT
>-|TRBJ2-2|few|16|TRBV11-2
CASSPISAGVTGELFF
TGTGCCAGCAGCCCCATTAGCGCTGGGGTCACCGGGGAGCTGTTTTTT
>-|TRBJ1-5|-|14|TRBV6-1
CAISEAGGGETQHF
TGTGCCATCAGTGAAGCGGGAGGAGGAGAGACCCAGCATTTT
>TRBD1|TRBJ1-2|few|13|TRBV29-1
CSVERTGDYGYTF
TGCAGCGTTGAGAGGACAGGGGACTATGGCTACACCTTC